The clone carrying this TCR beta chain was seen more than once but under ten times. Mouse germline and gene names are used. The read gets to within 4 residues of the CDR3 end, and the germline J gene fills in the rest. The CDR3 covers 13 residues. From germline, CDR1 is SGHLS and CDR2 HYDKME. V gave up 6 bases and J gave up 4 bases; unmatched junction bases: 1. Extracted RNA was reverse transcribed into cDNA, the sequencing template. Assay: immunoSEQ multiplex PCR; the TCRdb copy retains only in-frame clones and omits some. Observed are some 2,500 clones, no singletons, with the top ten taking just under 40%. This sample is drawn from a study of CD8+ T cells in alopecia areata.

The V call is TRBV12-2, the J call TRBJ2-1; TRBD2 matches 11 bases. Sequenced: lesional skin. This clonotype originated in a C3H/HeJ mouse with alopecia areata. The strain's MHC: H2-k. The sequenced part of the CDR3 DNA is TGTGCCAGCCGGGACTGGGGGTATGCT. It translates to CASRDWGYA. The complete CDR3 sequence is CASRDWGYAEQFF.